This T cell receptor beta chain was captured by sequencing in a study of blood T cell repertoires in COVID-19. Whole-study context: Acute and convalescent COVID-19 samples came from the United States, Italy and Spain. Nucleic acid was either cDNA or gDNA, and it came from T cells, B-cell-depleted T cells, or PBMCs.

V lost 3 bases and J lost 8, with 15 bases in between. There are 13 residues in the CDR3. The germline CDR1 and CDR2 sequences are DFQATT and SNEGSKA (reference sequence). Per the study methods: Researchers report that nucleated cell counts were estimated from reference gene primer amplification. The table came from immunoSEQ multiplex PCR; TCRdb's copy has only in-frame clones and leaves some out. V, J and clone size are those of that table, while D and trimming were read from the DNA. The table shows under 75,000 clones, with about 73% occurring only once. The receptor comes from a man aged 55-75 years with acute or convalescent COVID-19. The sequencing input was peripheral blood. This chain joins TRBV20-1 and TRBJ2-3; D possibly corresponds to TRBD1 (6 bases). The CDR3 region is CSASPTGRLTQYF. As DNA, the CDR3 is TGCAGTGCTAGTCCGACAGGCCGGCTTACGCAGTATTTT.